This T cell receptor beta chain was recovered during a study of T cell responses to AZD1222 COVID-19 vaccine. Study-wide points: Receipt of two AZD1222 doses was followed by a rise in Spike-specific TCR breadth and depth.

V lost 8 bases and J lost 0; bases outside the gene matches: 0. The CDR3 length is 13 residues. Germline V gene sequence: CDR1 MDHEN, CDR2 SYDVKM. Sequenced by immunoSEQ multiplex PCR; TCRdb stores in-frame clones only, minus some. The table lists 150,000 to 200,000 clones, approximately 90% of them singletons. A note on this clone: Its antigen is not identified.

Material: peripheral blood, obtained on day 0 of AZD1222 vaccination. The TCR sequence derives from an adult in good health. The chain combines TRBV28 with TRBJ2-7, with 11 positions matching TRBD2. Written as DNA, the CDR3 is TGTGCCAGCCTAGCGGGAGGCTCCTACGAGCAGTACTTC. Translated: CASLAGGSYEQYF.